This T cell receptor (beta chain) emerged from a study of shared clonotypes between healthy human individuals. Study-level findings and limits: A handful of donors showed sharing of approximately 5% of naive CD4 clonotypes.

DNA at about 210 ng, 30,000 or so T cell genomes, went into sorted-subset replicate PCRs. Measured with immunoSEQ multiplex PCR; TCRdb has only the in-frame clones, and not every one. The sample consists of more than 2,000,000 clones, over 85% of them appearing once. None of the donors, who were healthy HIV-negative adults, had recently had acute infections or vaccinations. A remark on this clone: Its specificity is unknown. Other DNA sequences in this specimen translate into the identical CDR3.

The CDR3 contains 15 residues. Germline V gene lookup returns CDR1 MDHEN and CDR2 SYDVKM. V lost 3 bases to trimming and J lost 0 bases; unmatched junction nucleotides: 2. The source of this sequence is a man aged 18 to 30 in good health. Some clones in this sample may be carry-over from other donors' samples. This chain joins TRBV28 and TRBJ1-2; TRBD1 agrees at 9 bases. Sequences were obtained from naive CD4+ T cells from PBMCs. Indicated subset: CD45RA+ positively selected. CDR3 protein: CASSLGQGPNYGYTF. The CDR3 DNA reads TGTGCCAGCAGTTTGGGACAGGGCCCTAACTATGGCTACACCTTC.